This TCR beta chain was sequenced in a study of blood T cell repertoires in COVID-19. Repertoires were generated with immunoSEQ multiplex PCR, while TCRdb's copy carries only in-frame clones and drops some. Of about 250,000 clones in the sample, 70% to 90% were seen once. The count of this clone is one. Trimming removed 3 bases at V and 5 bases at J, with 13 bases between. CDR3 size: 14 residues. Looked up from germline, CDR1 is MDHEN and CDR2 is SYDVKM. The participants were between about 18 and 89 years old and came from about two dozen US areas. V is TRBV28 and J is TRBJ2-5; D is unresolved. Sequenced input: PBMCs or T cells enriched from blood (not recorded which). The receptor was isolated from a young woman who had recovered from COVID-19. DNA of the CDR3: TGTGCCAGCAGTTTTACGTCTAGTAGGGAGACCCAGTACTTC. Amino acids: CASSFTSSRETQYF.